A selection of T cell receptor beta chains follows, all from one sample in a study of blood T cell repertoires in COVID-19. Produced via immunoSEQ multiplex PCR; TCRdb's table is partial and in-frame only. Of 250,000 to 350,000 clones listed, 70% to 85% are singletons. Material: peripheral blood. The receptors come from a human donor with COVID-19, enrolled during active disease. The donor label of this sample is uncertain. CDR3s include the opening cysteine and the closing phenylalanine or tryptophan. A D gene is named only where the DNA matches it firmly. Clone size is shown for a subset of rows, as once, few, many or a class of expanded clone.

>TRBV7-2|-|-|TRBJ1-1
CASRVVVGGNTEAFF
TGTGCCAGCAGAGTCGTAGTTGGAGGGAACACTGAAGCTTTCTTT
>TRBV28|TRBD1|many|TRBJ1-1
CASRLSRAGGPGAFF
TGTGCCAGCAGACTGTCTCGGGCAGGGGGGCCGGGGGCTTTCTTT
>TRBV3-1/TRBV3-2|TRBD1|-|TRBJ2-3
CASSLRQGASTDTQYF
TGTGCCAGCAGCCTTAGACAGGGGGCAAGCACAGATACGCAGTATTTT
>TRBV18|-|-|TRBJ1-3
CASSPGRDGNTIYF
TGTGCCAGCTCACCGGGGCGTGACGGAAACACCATATATTTT
>TRBV5-4|TRBD1|-|TRBJ1-1
CASSIDRGGTEAFF
TGTGCCAGCAGCATAGACAGGGGCGGCACTGAAGCTTTCTTT
>TRBV5-6|TRBD2|-|TRBJ2-3
CASSLAGLAGLQYF
TGTGCCAGCAGCTTGGCAGGGCTAGCGGGCTTGCAGTATTTT
>TRBV28|-|-|TRBJ2-5
CASSSSTSTQYF
TGTGCCAGCAGTTCCTCTACTTCGACCCAGTACTTC
>TRBV10-2|-|-|TRBJ2-1
CASSDNPYNEQFF
TGCGCCAGCAGCGACAACCCTTACAATGAGCAGTTCTTC
>TRBV28|TRBD1|-|TRBJ1-5
CASSFPRGDLSNQPQHF
TGTGCCAGCAGTTTCCCCAGGGGGGACCTTAGCAATCAGCCCCAGCATTTT
>TRBV30|-|many|TRBJ1-4
CAWSVPGDLNEKLFF
TGTGCCTGGAGTGTACCAGGTGACCTTAATGAAAAACTGTTTTTT
>TRBV28|TRBD1|once|TRBJ1-5
CASRLYRGQGAPRGNQPQHF
TGTGCCAGCAGATTATACAGGGGGCAAGGTGCCCCCAGAGGCAATCAGCCCCAGCATTTT
>TRBV11-2|-|few|TRBJ2-7
CASSLEGGVYEQYF
TGTGCCAGCAGCTTAGAAGGGGGGGTATACGAGCAGTACTTC
>TRBV4-1|-|-|TRBJ2-5
CASSQVHTQETQYF
TGCGCCAGCAGCCAAGTACACACACAAGAGACCCAGTACTTC
>TRBV5-1|-|-|TRBJ2-7
CASSTGYTYEQYF
TGCGCCAGCAGCACGGGTTACACCTACGAGCAGTACTTC
>TRBV7-9|-|few|TRBJ1-2
CASSGLQDLYGYTF
TGTGCCAGCAGCGGACTCCAGGATCTCTATGGCTACACCTTC
>TRBV12-3/TRBV12-4|-|-|TRBJ1-5
CASSTASNQPQHF
TGTGCCAGCAGTACTGCTAGCAATCAGCCCCAGCATTTT
>TRBV18|-|-|TRBJ1-3
CASSPNPTHSGNTIYF
TGTGCCAGCTCACCAAATCCCACTCACTCTGGAAACACCATATATTTT
>TRBV24-1|-|-|TRBJ2-2
CATSDFGGAGGELFF
TGTGCCACCAGTGATTTTGGAGGGGCGGGCGGGGAGCTGTTTTTT
>TRBV27|TRBD1|-|TRBJ2-5
CASSRQGGGETQYF
TGTGCCAGCAGCCGACAGGGTGGTGGAGAGACCCAGTACTTC
>TRBV19|-|-|TRBJ1-2
CASSIVAESNYGYTF
TGTGCCAGTAGTATAGTGGCGGAGTCAAATTATGGCTACACCTTC
>TRBV5-1|TRBD1|-|TRBJ2-5
CASSLQQTGEETQYF
TGCGCCAGCAGCTTGCAGCAGACAGGGGAAGAGACCCAGTACTTC
>TRBV5-1|TRBD1|-|TRBJ2-4
CASSLAGTGLNIQYF
TGCGCCAGCAGCTTGGCAGGGACAGGGCTAAACATTCAGTACTTC
>TRBV6-5|TRBD1|-|TRBJ2-7
CASSSDRASGEQYF
TGTGCCAGCAGTTCGGACAGGGCCTCGGGGGAGCAGTACTTC
>TRBV30|TRBD1|-|TRBJ2-1
CAWAIGTRQGNEQFF
TGTGCCTGGGCGATCGGAACTAGACAGGGGAATGAGCAGTTCTTC
>TRBV28|-|once|TRBJ1-1
CASSFLPGLNTEAFF
TGTGCCAGCAGTTTTTTGCCAGGGCTGAACACTGAAGCTTTCTTT
>TRBV27|TRBD1|-|TRBJ2-1
CASRDRGSSYNEQFF
TGTGCCAGCAGAGACAGGGGCAGCTCCTACAATGAGCAGTTCTTC
>TRBV27|TRBD2|-|TRBJ2-3
CATKLGLDYTDTQYF
TGTGCCACCAAATTGGGACTAGACTACACAGATACGCAGTATTTT